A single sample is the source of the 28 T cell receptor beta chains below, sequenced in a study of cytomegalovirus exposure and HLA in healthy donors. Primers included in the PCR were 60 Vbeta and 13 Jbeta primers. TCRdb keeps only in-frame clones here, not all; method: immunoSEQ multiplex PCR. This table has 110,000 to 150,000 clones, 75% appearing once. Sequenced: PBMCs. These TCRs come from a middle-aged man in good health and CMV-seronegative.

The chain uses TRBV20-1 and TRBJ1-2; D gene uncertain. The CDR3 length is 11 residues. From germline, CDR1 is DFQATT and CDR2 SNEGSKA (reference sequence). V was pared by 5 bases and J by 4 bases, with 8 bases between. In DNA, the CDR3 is TGCAGTGCTCCGCAGATCTATGGCTACACCTTC. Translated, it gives CSAPQIYGYTF.

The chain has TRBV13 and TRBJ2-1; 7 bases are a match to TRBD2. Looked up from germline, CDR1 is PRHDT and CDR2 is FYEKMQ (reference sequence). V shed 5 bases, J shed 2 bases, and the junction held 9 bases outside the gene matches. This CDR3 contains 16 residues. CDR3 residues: CASSPQRGGAYNEQFF. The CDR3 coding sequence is TGTGCCAGCAGCCCCCAGCGCGGGGGAGCCTACAATGAGCAGTTCTTC.

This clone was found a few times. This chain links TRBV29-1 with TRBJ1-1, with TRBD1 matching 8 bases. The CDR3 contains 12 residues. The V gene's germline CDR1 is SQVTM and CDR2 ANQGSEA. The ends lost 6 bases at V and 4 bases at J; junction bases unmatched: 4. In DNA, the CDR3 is TGCAGCGTGGGAACAGGGGGCACTGAAGCTTTCTTT. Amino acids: CSVGTGGTEAFF.

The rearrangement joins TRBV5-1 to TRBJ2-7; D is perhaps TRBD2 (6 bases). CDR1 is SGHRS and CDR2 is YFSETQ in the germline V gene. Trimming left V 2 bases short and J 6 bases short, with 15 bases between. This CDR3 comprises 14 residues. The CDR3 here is CASSFIGGPIEQYF. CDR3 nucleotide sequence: TGCGCCAGCAGCTTTATCGGGGGACCCATCGAGCAGTACTTC. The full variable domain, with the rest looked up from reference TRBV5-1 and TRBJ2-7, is KAGVTQTPRYLIKTRGQQVTLSCSPISGHRSVSWYQQTPGQGLQFLFEYFSETQRNKGNFPGRFSGRQFSNSRSEMNVSTLELGDSALYLCASSFIGGPIEQYFGPGTRLTVT.

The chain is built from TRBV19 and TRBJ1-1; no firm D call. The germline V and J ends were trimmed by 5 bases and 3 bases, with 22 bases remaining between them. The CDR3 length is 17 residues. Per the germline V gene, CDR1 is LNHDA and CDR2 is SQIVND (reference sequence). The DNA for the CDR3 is TGTGCCAGTAGTCATCCTGCGGGGTATGGAGAGGACACTGAAGCTTTCTTT. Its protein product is CASSHPAGYGEDTEAFF.

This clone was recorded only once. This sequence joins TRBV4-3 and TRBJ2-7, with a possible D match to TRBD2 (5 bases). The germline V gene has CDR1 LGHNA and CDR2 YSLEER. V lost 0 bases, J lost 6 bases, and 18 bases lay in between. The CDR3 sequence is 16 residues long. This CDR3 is CASSQDFSGSSGEQYF. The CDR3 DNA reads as TGCGCCAGCAGCCAAGATTTTTCGGGATCCTCCGGCGAGCAGTACTTC.

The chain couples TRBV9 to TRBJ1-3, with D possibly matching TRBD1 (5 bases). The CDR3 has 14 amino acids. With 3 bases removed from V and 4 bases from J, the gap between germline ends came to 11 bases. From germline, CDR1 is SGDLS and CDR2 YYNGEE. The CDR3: CASSEGLLGNTIYF. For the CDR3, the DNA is TGTGCCAGCAGCGAGGGGCTATTGGGAAACACCATATATTTT.

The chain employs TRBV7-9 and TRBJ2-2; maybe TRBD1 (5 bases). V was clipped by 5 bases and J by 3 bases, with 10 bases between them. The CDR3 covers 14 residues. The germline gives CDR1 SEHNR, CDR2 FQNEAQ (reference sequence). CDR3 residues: CASSHPTDTGELFF. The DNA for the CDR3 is TGTGCCAGCAGCCACCCGACAGACACCGGGGAGCTGTTTTTT.

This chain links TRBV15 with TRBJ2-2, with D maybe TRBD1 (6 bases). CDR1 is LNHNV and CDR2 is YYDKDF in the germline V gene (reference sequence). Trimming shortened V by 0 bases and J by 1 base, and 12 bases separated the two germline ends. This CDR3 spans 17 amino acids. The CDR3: CATSRDVGTLNTGELFF. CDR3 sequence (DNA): TGTGCCACCAGCAGAGATGTCGGGACACTGAACACCGGGGAGCTGTTTTTT.

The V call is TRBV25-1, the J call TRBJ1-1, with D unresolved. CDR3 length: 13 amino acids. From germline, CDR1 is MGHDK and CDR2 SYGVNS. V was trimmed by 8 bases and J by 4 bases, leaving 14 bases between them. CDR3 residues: CASLLAGGTEAFF. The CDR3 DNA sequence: TGTGCCAGCCTCTTGGCAGGAGGCACTGAAGCTTTCTTT. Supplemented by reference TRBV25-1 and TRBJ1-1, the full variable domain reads EADIYQTPRYLVIGTGKKITLECSQTMGHDKMYWYQQDPGMELHLIHYSYGVNSTEKGDLSSESTVSRIRTEHFPLTLESARPSHTSQYLCASLLAGGTEAFFGQGTRLTVV.

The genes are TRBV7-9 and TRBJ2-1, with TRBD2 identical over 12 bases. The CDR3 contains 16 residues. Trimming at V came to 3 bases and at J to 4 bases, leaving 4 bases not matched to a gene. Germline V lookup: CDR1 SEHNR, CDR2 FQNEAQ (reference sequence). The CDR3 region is CASSFQTSGGYNEQFF. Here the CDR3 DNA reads TGTGCCAGCAGCTTTCAGACTAGCGGGGGATACAATGAGCAGTTCTTC.

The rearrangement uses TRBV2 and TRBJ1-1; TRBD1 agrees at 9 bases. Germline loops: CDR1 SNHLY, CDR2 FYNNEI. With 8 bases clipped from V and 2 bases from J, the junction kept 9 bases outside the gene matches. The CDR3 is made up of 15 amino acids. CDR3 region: CASASRDRENTEAFF. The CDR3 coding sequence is TGTGCCAGCGCGTCCCGGGACAGGGAAAACACTGAAGCTTTCTTT.

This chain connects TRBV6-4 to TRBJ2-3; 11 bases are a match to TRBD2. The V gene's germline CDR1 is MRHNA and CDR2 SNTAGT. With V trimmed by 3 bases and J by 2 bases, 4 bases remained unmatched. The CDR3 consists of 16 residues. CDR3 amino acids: CASSETSGGYTDTQYF. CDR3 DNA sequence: TGTGCCAGCAGTGAAACTAGCGGGGGTTACACAGATACGCAGTATTTT.

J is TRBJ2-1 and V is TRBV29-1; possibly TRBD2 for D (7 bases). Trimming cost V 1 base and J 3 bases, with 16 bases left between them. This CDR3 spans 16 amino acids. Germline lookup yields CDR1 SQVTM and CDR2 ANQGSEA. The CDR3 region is CSVEGGGGRYYNEQFF. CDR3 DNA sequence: TGCAGCGTTGAAGGAGGGGGGGGCCGTTACTACAATGAGCAGTTCTTC.

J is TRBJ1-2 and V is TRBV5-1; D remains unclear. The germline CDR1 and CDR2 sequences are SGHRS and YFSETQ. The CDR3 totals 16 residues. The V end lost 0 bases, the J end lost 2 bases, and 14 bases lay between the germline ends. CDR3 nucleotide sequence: TGCGCCAGCAGCTTGGGCCCTCAGGCAGCCAACTATGGCTACACCTTC. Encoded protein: CASSLGPQAANYGYTF.

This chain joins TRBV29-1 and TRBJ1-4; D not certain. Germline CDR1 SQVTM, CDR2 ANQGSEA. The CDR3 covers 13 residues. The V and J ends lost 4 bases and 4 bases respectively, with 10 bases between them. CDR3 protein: CSVGNRFNEKLFF. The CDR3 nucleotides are TGCAGCGTTGGTAACAGATTTAATGAAAAACTGTTTTTT.

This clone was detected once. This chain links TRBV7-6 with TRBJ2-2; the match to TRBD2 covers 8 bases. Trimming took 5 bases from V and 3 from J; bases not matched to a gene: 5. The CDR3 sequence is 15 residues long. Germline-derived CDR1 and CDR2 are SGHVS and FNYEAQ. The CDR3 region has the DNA TGTGCCAGCAGCCCGGCGGGGGGCTACACCGGGGAGCTGTTTTTT. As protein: CASSPAGGYTGELFF.

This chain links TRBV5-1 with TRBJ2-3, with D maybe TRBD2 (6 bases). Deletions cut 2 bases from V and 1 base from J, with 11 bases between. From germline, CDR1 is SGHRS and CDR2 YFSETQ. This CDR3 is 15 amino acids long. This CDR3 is CASSFMRGGTDTQYF. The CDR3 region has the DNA TGCGCCAGCAGCTTTATGCGGGGAGGCACAGATACGCAGTATTTT.

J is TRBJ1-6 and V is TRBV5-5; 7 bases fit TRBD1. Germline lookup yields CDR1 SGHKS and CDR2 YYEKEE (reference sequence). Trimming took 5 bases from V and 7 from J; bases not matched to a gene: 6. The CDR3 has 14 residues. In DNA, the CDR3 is TGTGCCAGCAGACTTGACAGGGAGAATTCACCCCTCCACTTT. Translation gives CASRLDRENSPLHF.

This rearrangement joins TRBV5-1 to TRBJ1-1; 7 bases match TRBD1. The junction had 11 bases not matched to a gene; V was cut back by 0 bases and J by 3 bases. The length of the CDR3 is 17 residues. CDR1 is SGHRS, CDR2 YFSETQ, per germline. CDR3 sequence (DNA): TGCGCCAGCAGCTTGGTAAGGGGGCCCTCGGGGCACACTGAAGCTTTCTTT. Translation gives CASSLVRGPSGHTEAFF.

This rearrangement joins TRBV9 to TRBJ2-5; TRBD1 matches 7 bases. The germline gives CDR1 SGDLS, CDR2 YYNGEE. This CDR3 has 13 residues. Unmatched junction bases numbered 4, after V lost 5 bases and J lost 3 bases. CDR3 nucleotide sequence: TGTGCCAGCAGGGGTCAGGGGGAAGAGACCCAGTACTTC. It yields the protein CASRGQGEETQYF.

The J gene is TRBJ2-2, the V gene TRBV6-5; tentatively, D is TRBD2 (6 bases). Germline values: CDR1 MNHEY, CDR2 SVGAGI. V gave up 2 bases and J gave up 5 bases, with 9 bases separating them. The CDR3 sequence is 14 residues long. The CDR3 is CASSYGGGTGELFF. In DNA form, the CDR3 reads TGTGCCAGCAGTTACGGTGGGGGGACCGGGGAGCTGTTTTTT.

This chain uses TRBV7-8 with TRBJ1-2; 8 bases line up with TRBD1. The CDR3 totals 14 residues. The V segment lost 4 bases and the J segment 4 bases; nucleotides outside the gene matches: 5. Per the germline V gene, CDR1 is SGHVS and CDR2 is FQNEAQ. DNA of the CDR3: TGTGCCAGCAGCTCAGGACAGGGAGGCTATGGCTACACCTTC. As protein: CASSSGQGGYGYTF.

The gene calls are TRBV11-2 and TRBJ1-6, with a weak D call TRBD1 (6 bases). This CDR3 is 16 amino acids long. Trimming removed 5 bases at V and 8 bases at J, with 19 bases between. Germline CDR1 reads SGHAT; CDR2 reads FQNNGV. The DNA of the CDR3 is TGTGCCAGCAGCCTTGGACAGCTCTGGATGGATTCACCCCTCCACTTT. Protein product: CASSLGQLWMDSPLHF.

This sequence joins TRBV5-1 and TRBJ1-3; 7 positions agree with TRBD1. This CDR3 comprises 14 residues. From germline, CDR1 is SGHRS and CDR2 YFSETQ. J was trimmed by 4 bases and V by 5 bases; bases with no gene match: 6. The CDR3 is CASRLDRSGNTIYF. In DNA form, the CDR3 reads TGCGCCAGCAGACTGGACAGGTCGGGAAACACCATATATTTT.

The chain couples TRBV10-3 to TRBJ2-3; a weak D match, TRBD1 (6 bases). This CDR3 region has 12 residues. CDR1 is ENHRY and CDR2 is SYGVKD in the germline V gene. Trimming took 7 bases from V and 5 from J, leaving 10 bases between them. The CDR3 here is CAIMGAGDTQYF. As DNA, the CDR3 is TGTGCCATCATGGGGGCGGGAGATACGCAGTATTTT.

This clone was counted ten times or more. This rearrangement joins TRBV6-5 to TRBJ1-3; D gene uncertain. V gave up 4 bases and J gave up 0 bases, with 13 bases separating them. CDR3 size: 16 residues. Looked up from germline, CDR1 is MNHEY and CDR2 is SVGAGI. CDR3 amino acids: CASSLSPRYSGNTIYF. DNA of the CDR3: TGTGCCAGCAGTTTAAGCCCCAGGTACTCTGGAAACACCATATATTTT.

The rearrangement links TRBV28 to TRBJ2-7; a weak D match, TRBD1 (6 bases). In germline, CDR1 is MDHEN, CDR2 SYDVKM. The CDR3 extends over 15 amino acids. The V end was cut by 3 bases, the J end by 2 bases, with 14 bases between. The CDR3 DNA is TGTGCCAGCAGTTTTCAGGGGAGCGGAACCTACGAGCAGTACTTC. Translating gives CASSFQGSGTYEQYF.